Below are 20 T cell receptor beta chains sequenced from a single sample in a study of blood T cell repertoires in COVID-19. The protocol was immunoSEQ multiplex PCR, while the TCRdb copy is restricted to in-frame clones and leaves out a portion. This sample has about 44,000 clones, with about 90% found just once. Sample: peripheral blood. Receptors originate from a woman at least 80 years old in a cohort sampled during active or convalescent COVID-19.

The chain couples TRBV5-1 to TRBJ1-6, with D perhaps TRBD1 (5 bases). The CDR3 length is 16 residues. V lost 0 bases and J lost 1, with 8 bases in between. Germline assignment: CDR1 SGHRS and CDR2 YFSETQ. The CDR3 DNA sequence: TGCGCCAGCAGCTTGGGAGGGACTTCCTATAATTCACCCCTCCACTTT. It translates to CASSLGGTSYNSPLHF.

The gene calls are TRBV7-6 and TRBJ1-1; unclear D gene. The length of the CDR3 is 17 residues. Trimming cost V 4 bases and J 5 bases, with 23 bases left between them. CDR1 SGHVS and CDR2 FNYEAQ come from the germline V gene. CDR3 loop: CASSSLKGRRVGTEAFF. The CDR3 nucleotides read TGTGCCAGCAGCTCCCTAAAGGGAAGGAGGGTTGGGACTGAAGCTTTCTTT.

The V and J genes are TRBV6-2 or TRBV6-3 and TRBJ1-5; D unresolved. This CDR3 has 12 residues. CDR1 MNHEY and CDR2 SVGEGT come from the germline V gene. V was pared by 5 bases and J by 6 bases, with 8 bases between. This chain's CDR3 is CASSAPPQPQHF. The CDR3 coding sequence is TGTGCCAGCAGTGCGCCCCCTCAGCCCCAGCATTTT.

The chain employs TRBV27 and TRBJ1-4; tentative D call: TRBD1 (6 bases). Germline CDR1 is MNHEY and CDR2 is SMNVEV (reference sequence). The CDR3 runs to 14 residues. The V end lost 3 bases, the J end lost 11 bases, and 16 bases lay between the germline ends. CDR3 in amino acids: CASSLGGGWEKLFF. DNA for the CDR3: TGTGCCAGCAGTTTGGGGGGGGGCTGGGAGAAACTGTTTTTT.

This chain joins TRBV3-1 (or the pseudogene TRBV3-2) and TRBJ1-1, with 10 bases lining up with TRBD1. The CDR3 covers 14 residues. Germline CDR1 LGHDT, CDR2 YNNKEL (reference sequence). V lost 6 bases to trimming and J lost 5 bases; unmatched junction nucleotides: 6. CDR3 sequence reads: CASSRQGARTEAFF. As DNA, the CDR3 is TGTGCCAGCAGTAGACAGGGGGCGCGGACTGAAGCTTTCTTT.

The chain is built from TRBV7-2 and TRBJ1-6; D not certain. CDR3 length: 12 amino acids. Germline V lookup: CDR1 SGHTA, CDR2 FQGNSA. Trimming removed 3 bases at V and 8 bases at J, with 5 bases between. The CDR3 loop reads CASSFHYSPLHF. DNA of the CDR3: TGTGCCAGCAGCTTCCATTATTCACCCCTCCACTTT.

This clone came up a few times. The chain is built from TRBV7-9 and TRBJ2-7, with TRBD2 identical over 8 bases. CDR1 and CDR2 from the germline V gene are SEHNR and FQNEAQ (reference sequence). V lost 3 bases to trimming and J lost 5 bases; unmatched junction nucleotides: 6. CDR3 length equals 14 residues. The DNA for the CDR3 is TGTGCCAGCAGCTTCGGGAGGGCAGGGAACGAGCAGTACTTC. This encodes CASSFGRAGNEQYF.

This chain connects TRBV18 to TRBJ1-4; the match to TRBD1 covers 7 bases. The CDR3 has 15 residues. Unmatched junction bases numbered 8, after V lost 3 bases and J lost 7 bases. The germline V gene encodes CDR1 KGHSH and CDR2 LQKENI. Here the CDR3 DNA reads TGTGCCAGCTCACCGCGGGAGGGGGCAGGTGAAAAACTGTTTTTT. Its protein is CASSPREGAGEKLFF. The full variable domain, rest sourced from reference TRBV18 and TRBJ1-4, is NAGVMQNPRHLVRRRGQEARLRCSPMKGHSHVYWYRQLPEEGLKFMVYLQKENIIDESGMPKERFSAEFPKEGPSILRIQQVVRGDSAAYFCASSPREGAGEKLFFGSGTQLSVL.

The chain couples TRBV12-3 or TRBV12-4 to TRBJ2-1; a weak D match, TRBD1 (6 bases). The CDR3 contains 13 residues. V shed 6 bases and J shed 6 bases, with 12 bases lying between them. The CDR3 loop is CASSNSRGNEQFF. For the CDR3, the DNA is TGTGCCAGCAGCAACTCCAGGGGCAATGAGCAGTTCTTC.

The rearrangement joins TRBV7-9 to TRBJ2-5, with TRBD2 identical over 8 bases. The CDR3 spans 15 residues. CDR1 is SEHNR, CDR2 FQNEAQ, per germline (reference sequence). J was trimmed by 2 bases and V by 3 bases; bases with no gene match: 5. Here the CDR3 reads CASSFLRGGQETQYF. CDR3 DNA: TGTGCCAGCAGCTTCCTCCGGGGGGGGCAAGAGACCCAGTACTTC. Based on the CDR3 plus reference TRBV7-9 and TRBJ2-5, the full variable domain is DTGVSQNPRHKITKRGQNVTFRCDPISEHNRLYWYRQTLGQGPEFLTYFQNEAQLEKSRLLSDRFSAERPKGSFSTLEIQRTEQGDSAMYLCASSFLRGGQETQYFGPGTRLLVL.

The gene calls are TRBV5-4 and TRBJ2-6; the match to TRBD1 covers 7 bases. This CDR3 region has 17 residues. Germline V CDR1 and CDR2: SGHNT, YYREEE (reference sequence). V shed 3 bases, J shed 4 bases, and the junction held 10 bases outside the gene matches. CDR3 residues: CASSSGTVQRGANVLTF. The CDR3 DNA is TGTGCCAGCAGCTCGGGGACAGTCCAGCGCGGGGCCAACGTCCTGACTTTC.

The V call is TRBV27, the J call TRBJ1-2, with 8 bases that match TRBD1. The CDR3 has 12 amino acids. V shed 7 bases and J 6 bases; nucleotides not matched to a gene: 4. Per germline, CDR1 MNHEY and CDR2 SMNVEV (reference sequence). CDR3 nucleotides: TGTGCCAGCAAGACAGGGGCTAATGGCTACACCTTC. Translation gives CASKTGANGYTF.

This clone was seen only a few times. V and J are TRBV6-5 and TRBJ1-5; D unclear. The ends were cut back, 0 bases at V and 5 bases at J, with 8 bases in the middle. Germline values: CDR1 MNHEY, CDR2 SVGAGI. There are 14 residues in the CDR3. CDR3: CASSYSGPHQPQHF. DNA of the CDR3: TGTGCCAGCAGTTACTCGGGCCCCCATCAGCCCCAGCATTTT.

This sequence joins TRBV5-1 and TRBJ1-1, with TRBD1 matching over 7 bases. Germline assignment: CDR1 SGHRS and CDR2 YFSETQ. The CDR3 is 15 residues long. With V trimmed by 4 bases and J by 3 bases, 9 bases remained unmatched. The CDR3 region is CASSPDRVGDTEAFF. In nucleotides, the CDR3 is TGCGCCAGCAGCCCTGACAGGGTAGGGGACACTGAAGCTTTCTTT.

The J gene is TRBJ2-7, the V gene TRBV6-2 or TRBV6-3; the match to TRBD2 covers 10 bases. The CDR3 runs to 16 residues. The germline V gene encodes CDR1 MNHEY and CDR2 SVGEGT. V was clipped by 2 bases and J by 6 bases; unmatched bases: 10. The CDR3 region has the DNA TGTGCCAGCAGTTACCCCCCGGGACTAGCGTCGGCCGAGCAGTACTTC. This codes for CASSYPPGLASAEQYF.

This chain links TRBV7-9 with TRBJ1-2; 8 bases agree with TRBD1. CDR3 length: 14 amino acids. Germline trimming cut 5 bases from V and 8 bases from J; bases unmatched to any gene: 10. Germline V gene sequence: CDR1 SEHNR, CDR2 FQNEAQ (reference sequence). The CDR3 DNA is TGTGCCAGCAGCAGAAACAGGGGGACGGGAGGCTACACCTTC. It specifies CASSRNRGTGGYTF.

The table lists this clone with a few counts. The CDR3 region is CASSLELAGEWDEQFF. DNA of the CDR3: TGTGCCAGCAGCTTGGAACTAGCGGGAGAGTGGGATGAGCAGTTCTTC. The chain couples TRBV11-2 to TRBJ2-1; 11 bases align to TRBD2. CDR3 length: 16 residues. V dropped 3 bases and J dropped 8; count of bases not matched to a gene: 9. The germline gives CDR1 SGHAT, CDR2 FQNNGV.

The chain carries TRBV7-9 and TRBJ2-2, with TRBD2 matching over 10 bases. The junction had 9 bases not matched to a gene; V was cut back by 6 bases and J by 2 bases. The CDR3 totals 17 residues. Germline CDR1 and CDR2: SEHNR and FQNEAQ (reference sequence). The CDR3 here is CASSPLRTSGNTGELFF. DNA of the CDR3: TGTGCCAGCAGTCCACTAAGGACTAGCGGAAACACCGGGGAGCTGTTTTTT. Full variable domain (rest looked up from reference TRBV7-9 and TRBJ2-2): DTGVSQNPRHKITKRGQNVTFRCDPISEHNRLYWYRQTLGQGPEFLTYFQNEAQLEKSRLLSDRFSAERPKGSFSTLEIQRTEQGDSAMYLCASSPLRTSGNTGELFFGEGSRLTVL.

The chain recombines TRBV7-7 with TRBJ2-2; TRBD1 agrees at 7 bases. The germline CDR1 and CDR2 sequences are SSHAT and FNYEAQ (reference sequence). V trimming: 1 base; J trimming: 7 bases; junction bases outside the gene matches: 3. The CDR3 extends over 14 amino acids. The CDR3 spells CASSLEGAVGELFF. The CDR3 DNA reads as TGTGCCAGCAGCTTAGAGGGGGCCGTCGGGGAGCTGTTTTTT.

The gene calls are TRBV7-2 and TRBJ1-1; D not resolved. The CDR3 loop spans 13 amino acids. V was shortened by 1 base and J by 6 bases, with 9 bases between the two germline ends. Germline lookup yields CDR1 SGHTA and CDR2 FQGNSA. The CDR3 DNA reads as TGTGCCAGCAGCTTAGTTTCGGGGTCTGAAGCTTTCTTT. Residues: CASSLVSGSEAFF. The full variable domain, its missing parts supplied by reference TRBV7-2 and TRBJ1-1, is GAGVSQSPSNKVTEKGKDVELRCDPISGHTALYWYRQSLGQGLEFLIYFQGNSAPDKSGLPSDRFSAERTGGSVSTLTIQRTQQEDSAVYLCASSLVSGSEAFFGQGTRLTVV.